A selection of T cell receptor beta chains follows, all from one sample in a study of cytomegalovirus exposure and HLA in healthy donors. The assay was immunoSEQ multiplex PCR, and TCRdb's table has in-frame clones only and misses some. Of about 120,000 clones detected, roughly 79% appear once; the ten largest clones hold over 1.5%. Sequenced input: PBMCs. These receptors came from a woman between 18 and 30 years old in good health and CMV-seronegative. Each CDR3 is given with its conserved first and last residue. D genes are given only for firm matches. Clone size appears in some rows only: once, few, many, or a class for an expanded clone.

d_call | j_call | v_call | clone_size | cdr3_aa | cdr3_nt
NA | TRBJ1-6 | TRBV25-1 | few | CASSDRIGQSSSNSPLHF | TGTGCCAGCAGTGACCGGATTGGACAGTCTTCTAGTAATTCACCCCTCCACTTT
NA | TRBJ1-1 | TRBV5-8 | NA | CASSQPGHEAFF | TGTGCCAGCAGCCAACCGGGACACGAAGCTTTCTTT
NA | TRBJ1-5 | TRBV5-1 | NA | CASSLAGFSNQPQHF | TGCGCCAGCAGCTTGGCGGGTTTTAGCAATCAGCCCCAGCATTTT
NA | TRBJ1-2 | TRBV30 | few | CAGLQGAAAGYTF | TGTGCCGGGTTACAGGGAGCCGCCGCTGGCTACACCTTC
NA | TRBJ2-3 | TRBV6-6 | NA | CASSYSTGGRADTQYF | TGTGCCAGCAGTTACTCTACCGGGGGAAGGGCAGATACGCAGTATTTT
NA | TRBJ1-5 | TRBV2 | NA | CASSEGARKQPQHF | TGTGCCAGCAGTGAGGGGGCAAGGAAACAGCCCCAGCATTTT
TRBD1 | TRBJ2-7 | TRBV9 | NA | CASSKRQGTEQYF | TGTGCCAGCAGCAAGAGACAGGGTACCGAGCAGTACTTC
NA | TRBJ1-3 | TRBV5-4 | NA | CASSRTVSGNTIYF | TGTGCCAGCAGCCGGACAGTCTCTGGAAACACCATATATTTT
TRBD1 | TRBJ2-2 | TRBV7-6 | NA | CASSLTYGQGATGELFF | TGTGCCAGCAGCCTAACATACGGACAGGGGGCTACCGGGGAGCTGTTTTTT
NA | TRBJ2-2 | TRBV4-1 | NA | CASSHLGLTSGTGELFF | TGCGCCAGCAGCCACCTAGGACTTACCTCGGGGACCGGGGAGCTGTTTTTT
TRBD1 | TRBJ1-3 | TRBV9 | NA | CASSVGDSSGNTIYF | TGTGCCAGCAGCGTAGGGGACAGCTCTGGAAACACCATATATTTT
NA | TRBJ2-6 | TRBV7-2 | NA | CASSLSGAGANVLTF | TGTGCCAGCAGCCTCTCAGGGGCTGGGGCCAACGTCCTGACTTTC
NA | TRBJ1-1 | TRBV18 | NA | CASSDELGGTEAFF | TGTGCCAGCTCAGACGAGCTGGGGGGCACTGAAGCTTTCTTT
NA | TRBJ1-5 | TRBV5-8 | NA | CASSFQGGQPQHF | TGTGCCAGCAGCTTTCAGGGAGGTCAGCCCCAGCATTTT
TRBD1 | TRBJ1-2 | TRBV6-5 | NA | CASSRTGEDGYTF | TGTGCCAGCTCAAGGACAGGGGAGGACGGCTACACCTTC
TRBD2 | TRBJ2-1 | TRBV7-6 | NA | CASSWGLEQFF | TGTGCCAGCAGCTGGGGACTAGAGCAGTTCTTC
TRBD1 | TRBJ1-2 | TRBV25-1 | NA | CASSETRAGGGYTF | TGTGCCAGCAGTGAAACGAGGGCAGGGGGTGGCTACACCTTT
TRBD1 | TRBJ1-5 | TRBV10-2 | few | CASSEKDRGNQPQHF | TGCGCCAGCAGTGAGAAGGACAGGGGTAATCAGCCCCAGCATTTT
TRBD2 | TRBJ2-7 | TRBV7-9 | NA | CASSIIAGFSFGEQYF | TGTGCCAGCAGCATAATAGCGGGGTTTTCCTTCGGGGAGCAGTACTTC
TRBD2 | TRBJ2-7 | TRBV30 | NA | CAGSPGTSGHEQYF | TGTGCCGGGAGCCCCGGGACTAGCGGTCACGAGCAGTACTTC
TRBD1 | TRBJ1-1 | TRBV9 | NA | CASSVEQGTWNTEAFF | TGTGCCAGCAGCGTAGAACAGGGGACCTGGAACACTGAAGCTTTCTTT
NA | TRBJ1-4 | TRBV28 | NA | CASSFYAGGGNEKLFF | TGTGCCAGCAGTTTTTATGCCGGCGGTGGTAATGAAAAACTGTTTTTT
TRBD1 | TRBJ1-4 | TRBV6-1 | NA | CASSEAGTGREKLFF | TGTGCCAGCAGTGAAGCCGGGACAGGGAGGGAAAAACTGTTTTTT
NA | TRBJ2-7 | TRBV7-8 | NA | CASSALYEQYF | TGTGCCAGCAGCGCCCTCTACGAGCAGTACTTC
TRBD2 | TRBJ2-1 | TRBV5-1 | few | CASSLPSGAGNEQFF | TGCGCCAGCAGCTTGCCTAGCGGGGCAGGGAATGAGCAGTTCTTC
NA | TRBJ2-7 | TRBV5-6 | NA | CASSFWGGYEQYF | TGTGCCAGCAGCTTTTGGGGAGGCTACGAGCAGTACTTC
NA | TRBJ1-2 | TRBV6-1 | NA | CASSVGGAGGYTF | TGTGCCAGCAGTGTCGGGGGGGCGGGCGGCTACACCTTC
NA | TRBJ1-5 | TRBV25-1 | few | CASSEYIQGSPQHF | TGTGCCAGCAGTGAATATATTCAGGGATCGCCCCAGCATTTT
NA | TRBJ1-5 | TRBV30 | NA | CAWSVAGNQPQHF | TGTGCCTGGAGTGTAGCAGGGAATCAGCCCCAGCATTTT
NA | TRBJ1-1 | TRBV5-1 | few | CASSPINVNTEAFF | TGCGCCAGCAGCCCTATAAACGTGAACACTGAAGCTTTCTTT
TRBD2 | TRBJ2-5 | TRBV11-2 | NA | CASSLTTTSGGPETQYF | TGTGCCAGCAGCTTAACGACGACTAGCGGGGGGCCAGAGACCCAGTACTTC
NA | TRBJ1-2 | TRBV4-2 | NA | CASSQDNSQSYYGYTF | TGTGCCAGCAGCCAAGATAATTCACAGAGCTACTATGGCTACACCTTC
NA | TRBJ1-1 | TRBV4-1 | NA | CASSLGQTEAFF | TGCGCCAGCAGTCTTGGACAGACTGAAGCTTTCTTT
NA | TRBJ1-2 | TRBV2 | NA | CASSEGGVGGYTF | TGTGCCAGCAGTGAAGGGGGAGTAGGTGGCTACACCTTC
NA | TRBJ1-1 | TRBV27 | NA | CASSWDTNTEAFF | TGTGCCAGCAGTTGGGACACGAACACTGAAGCTTTCTTT
TRBD2 | TRBJ2-7 | TRBV5-4 | NA | CASSPGTSGYEQYF | TGTGCCAGCAGCCCAGGGACTAGCGGCTACGAGCAGTACTTC
NA | TRBJ1-2 | TRBV5-1 | NA | CASSLNRALYGYTF | TGCGCCAGCAGCTTGAACAGGGCCCTCTATGGCTACACCTTC
NA | TRBJ1-3 | TRBV28 | few | CASSPTWGLSGNTIYF | TGTGCCAGCAGTCCTACATGGGGCCTCTCTGGAAACACCATATATTTT
TRBD1 | TRBJ1-2 | TRBV15 | few | CATSRDGTGVDGYTF | TGTGCCACCAGCAGAGATGGGACAGGGGTGGATGGCTACACCTTC